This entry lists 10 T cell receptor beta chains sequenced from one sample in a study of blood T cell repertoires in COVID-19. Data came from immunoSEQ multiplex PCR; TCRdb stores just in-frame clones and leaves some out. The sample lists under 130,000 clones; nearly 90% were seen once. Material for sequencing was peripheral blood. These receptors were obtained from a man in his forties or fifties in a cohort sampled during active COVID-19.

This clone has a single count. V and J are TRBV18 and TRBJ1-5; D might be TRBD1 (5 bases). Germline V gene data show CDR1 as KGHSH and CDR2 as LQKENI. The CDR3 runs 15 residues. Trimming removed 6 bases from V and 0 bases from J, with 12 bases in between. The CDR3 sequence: CASSGRDFSNQPQHF. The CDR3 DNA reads TGTGCCAGCTCGGGAAGGGACTTTAGCAATCAGCCCCAGCATTTT.

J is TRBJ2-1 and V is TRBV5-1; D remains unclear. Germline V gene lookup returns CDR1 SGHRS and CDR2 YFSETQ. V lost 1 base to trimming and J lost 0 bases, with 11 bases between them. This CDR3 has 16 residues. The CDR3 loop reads CASSLLGSSSYNEQFF. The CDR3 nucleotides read TGCGCCAGCAGCTTGTTGGGCTCGAGCTCCTACAATGAGCAGTTCTTC.

The DNA for the CDR3 is TGTGCCAGCAGCTTAGATGGGAGGAACTACTACGAGCAGTACTTC. This translates into CASSLDGRNYYEQYF. The chain is built from TRBV7-8 and TRBJ2-7; D may be TRBD2 (6 bases). The CDR3 is 15 amino acids. The germline V gene encodes CDR1 SGHVS and CDR2 FQNEAQ. Trimming stripped 1 base from V and 3 bases from J, with 13 bases between.

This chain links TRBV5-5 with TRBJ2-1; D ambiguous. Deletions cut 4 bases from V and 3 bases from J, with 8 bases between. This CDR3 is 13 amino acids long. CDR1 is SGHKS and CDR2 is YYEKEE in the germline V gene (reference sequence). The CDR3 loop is CASSPQSYNEQFF. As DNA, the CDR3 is TGTGCCAGCAGCCCACAGAGCTACAATGAGCAGTTCTTC.

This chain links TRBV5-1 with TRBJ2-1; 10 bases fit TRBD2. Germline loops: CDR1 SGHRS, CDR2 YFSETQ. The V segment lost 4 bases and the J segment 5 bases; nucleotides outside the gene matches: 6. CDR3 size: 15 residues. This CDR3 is CASSPLAGANNEQFF. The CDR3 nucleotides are TGCGCCAGCAGCCCTCTAGCGGGGGCGAACAATGAGCAGTTCTTC.

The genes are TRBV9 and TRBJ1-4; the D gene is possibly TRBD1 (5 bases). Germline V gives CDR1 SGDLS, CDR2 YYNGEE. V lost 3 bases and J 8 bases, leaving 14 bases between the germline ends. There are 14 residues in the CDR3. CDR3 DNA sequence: TGTGCCAGCAGCGCGCGCCGGGGGAGCGAAAAACTGTTTTTT. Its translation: CASSARRGSEKLFF. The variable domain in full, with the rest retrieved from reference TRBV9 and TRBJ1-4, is DSGVTQTPKHLITATGQRVTLRCSPRSGDLSVYWYQQSLDQGLQFLIQYYNGEERAKGNILERFSAQQFPDLHSELNLSSLELGDSALYFCASSARRGSEKLFFGSGTQLSVL.

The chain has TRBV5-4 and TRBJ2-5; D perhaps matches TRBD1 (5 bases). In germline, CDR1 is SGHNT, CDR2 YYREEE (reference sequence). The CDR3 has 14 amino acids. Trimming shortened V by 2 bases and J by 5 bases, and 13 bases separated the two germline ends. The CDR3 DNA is TGTGCCAGCAGCTTAAGGACACGTGGGGAGACCCAGTACTTC. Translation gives CASSLRTRGETQYF.

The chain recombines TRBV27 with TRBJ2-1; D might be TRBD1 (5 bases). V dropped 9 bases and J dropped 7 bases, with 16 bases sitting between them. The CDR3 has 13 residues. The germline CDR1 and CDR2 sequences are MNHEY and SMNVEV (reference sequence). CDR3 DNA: TGTGCCAGTAGGATGCAGGGTATGAATGAGCAGTTCTTC. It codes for CASRMQGMNEQFF.

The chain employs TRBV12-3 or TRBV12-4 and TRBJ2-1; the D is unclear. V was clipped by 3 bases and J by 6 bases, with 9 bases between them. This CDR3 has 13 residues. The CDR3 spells CASSFRVANEQFF. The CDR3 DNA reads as TGTGCCAGCAGTTTTCGAGTAGCCAATGAGCAGTTCTTC.

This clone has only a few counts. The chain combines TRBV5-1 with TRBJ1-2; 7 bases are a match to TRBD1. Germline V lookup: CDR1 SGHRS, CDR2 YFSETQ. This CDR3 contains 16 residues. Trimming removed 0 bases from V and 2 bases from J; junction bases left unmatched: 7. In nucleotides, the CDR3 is TGCGCCAGCAGCTTGGTCGGGGACAGACAAAACTATGGCTACACCTTC. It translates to CASSLVGDRQNYGYTF.